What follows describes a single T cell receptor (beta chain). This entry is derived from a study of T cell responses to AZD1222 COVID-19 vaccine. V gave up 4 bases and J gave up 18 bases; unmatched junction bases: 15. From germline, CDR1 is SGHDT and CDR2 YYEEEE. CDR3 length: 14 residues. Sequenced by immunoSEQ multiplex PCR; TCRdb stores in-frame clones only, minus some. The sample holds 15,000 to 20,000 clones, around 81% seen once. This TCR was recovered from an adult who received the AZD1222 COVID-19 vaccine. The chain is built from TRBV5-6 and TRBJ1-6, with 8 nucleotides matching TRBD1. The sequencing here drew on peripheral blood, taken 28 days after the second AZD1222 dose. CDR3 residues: CASSPGTGGFVTHF. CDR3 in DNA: TGTGCCAGCAGCCCCGGGACAGGTGGTTTTGTGACCCACTTT.